The rows below give T cell receptor beta chains drawn from one sample of a study of T cells in Graves' hyperthyroidism and ophthalmopathy. TCRdb re-derived calls from the multiplex PCR reads in MiXCR, one entry per CDR3 protein. This table holds about 290,000 distinct CDR3 sequences, around 13% found once. The sample consisted of blood. These receptors all come from a woman between 40 and 55 years old with Graves' hyperthyroidism. CDR3s include the opening cysteine and the closing phenylalanine or tryptophan. A D gene is named only where the DNA matches it firmly. Clone size, where shown, is once, few, many, or a class for clones that have expanded.

length: 17
size: many
J: TRBJ2-1
V: TRBV11-2
D: TRBD1
CDR3: CASSFPSTGVGYNEQFF
DNA: TGTGCCAGCAGCTTCCCCTCAACAGGGGTGGGGTACAATGAGCAGTTCTTC

length: 15
size: many
J: TRBJ1-1
V: TRBV7-3
D: NA
CDR3: CASSLRPGLDTEAFF
DNA: TGTGCCAGCAGCTTAAGGCCAGGGCTGGACACTGAAGCTTTCTTT

length: 15
size: NA
J: TRBJ2-7
V: TRBV9
D: TRBD2
CDR3: CASSPSSGRSYEQYF
DNA: TGTGCCAGCAGCCCCAGTAGCGGGAGGTCATACGAGCAGTACTTC

length: 12
size: NA
J: TRBJ2-7
V: TRBV18
D: NA
CDR3: CASSDDTYEQYF
DNA: TGTGCCAGCTCAGACGACACATACGAGCAGTACTTC

length: 11
size: few
J: TRBJ2-5
V: TRBV20-1
D: NA
CDR3: CSARPKETQYF
DNA: TGCAGTGCTAGACCTAAAGAGACCCAGTACTTC

length: 11
size: many
J: TRBJ2-1
V: TRBV12-3/TRBV12-4
D: NA
CDR3: CASGKGRGQFF
DNA: TGTGCCAGCGGCAAAGGCCGGGGGCAGTTCTTC

length: 12
size: many
J: TRBJ1-1
V: TRBV18
D: NA
CDR3: CASLGGDTEAFF
DNA: TGTGCCAGCTTAGGGGGGGACACTGAAGCTTTCTTT

length: 16
size: many
J: TRBJ2-1
V: TRBV15
D: TRBD2
CDR3: CATSRVASGFYNEQFF
DNA: TGTGCCACCAGCAGAGTAGCTAGCGGTTTCTACAATGAGCAGTTCTTC

length: 16
size: NA
J: TRBJ2-1
V: TRBV28
D: NA
CDR3: CASGPLFGEYPGEQFF
DNA: TGTGCCAGCGGCCCTTTATTCGGAGAATATCCAGGTGAGCAGTTCTTC

length: 12
size: many
J: TRBJ1-5
V: TRBV3-1
D: NA
CDR3: CASSFGNQPQHF
DNA: TGTGCCAGCAGCTTCGGGAATCAGCCCCAGCATTTT

length: 13
size: many
J: TRBJ2-5
V: TRBV11-2
D: TRBD1
CDR3: CASRPTGEETQYF
DNA: TGTGCCAGCAGACCGACAGGGGAAGAGACCCAGTACTTC

length: 14
size: many
J: TRBJ2-5
V: TRBV7-7
D: NA
CDR3: CASSLTGIQETQYF
DNA: TGTGCTAGCAGCTTGACGGGGATCCAAGAGACCCAGTACTTC

length: 16
size: many
J: TRBJ2-2
V: TRBV5-4
D: TRBD2
CDR3: CASTSTSAQGTGELFF
DNA: TGTGCCAGCACTTCGACTAGCGCCCAGGGGACCGGGGAGCTGTTTTTT

length: 14
size: few
J: TRBJ2-3
V: TRBV19
D: TRBD2
CDR3: CASSFERDPDTQYF
DNA: TGTGCCAGTAGCTTCGAGCGGGATCCAGATACGCAGTATTTT

length: 14
size: few
J: TRBJ1-2
V: TRBV28
D: NA
CDR3: CAIAPLEGGYGYTF
DNA: TGTGCCATAGCACCCCTTGAGGGGGGCTATGGCTACACCTTC

length: 15
size: NA
J: TRBJ1-2
V: TRBV30
D: NA
CDR3: CAWSEAAAGGYGYTF
DNA: TGTGCCTGGAGTGAAGCCGCCGCTGGCGGGTATGGCTACACCTTC

length: 15
size: many
J: TRBJ1-1
V: TRBV7-9
D: TRBD1
CDR3: CASSANSGQGRLAFF
DNA: TGTGCCAGCAGCGCTAACTCCGGACAGGGTCGATTGGCTTTCTTT

length: 17
size: many
J: TRBJ1-1
V: TRBV7-9
D: TRBD1
CDR3: CASSPSGVKGGHTEAFF
DNA: TGTGCCAGCAGCCCCAGCGGCGTAAAAGGGGGCCATACTGAAGCTTTCTTT

length: 15
size: many
J: TRBJ1-5
V: TRBV20-1
D: TRBD1
CDR3: CSARDLAGGLQPQHF
DNA: TGCAGTGCTAGAGATTTGGCAGGGGGATTGCAGCCCCAGCATTTT

length: 20
size: few
J: TRBJ2-7
V: TRBV28
D: NA
CDR3: CASGEGLTGGVQGWSYEQYF
DNA: TGTGCCAGCGGGGAGGGACTTACAGGGGGGGTCCAGGGCTGGTCCTACGAGCAGTACTTC

length: 15
size: many
J: TRBJ2-1
V: TRBV6-1
D: TRBD2
CDR3: CASRESGRAGNEQFF
DNA: TGTGCCAGCAGAGAAAGCGGGAGGGCAGGTAATGAGCAGTTCTTC

length: 12
size: many
J: TRBJ2-7
V: TRBV28
D: NA
CDR3: CAIGGAFYEQYF
DNA: TGTGCGATAGGGGGGGCGTTCTACGAGCAGTACTTC

length: 13
size: many
J: TRBJ1-2
V: TRBV4-2
D: NA
CDR3: CASSQIDGYGYTF
DNA: TGTGCCAGCAGCCAAATTGACGGCTATGGCTACACCTTC

length: 14
size: NA
J: TRBJ2-2
V: TRBV7-8
D: NA
CDR3: CASSPRGADGELFF
DNA: TGTGCCAGCAGCCCCAGGGGCGCGGACGGGGAGCTGTTTTTT

length: 16
size: many
J: TRBJ2-5
V: TRBV6-1
D: TRBD2
CDR3: CASSEWAGWEGETQYF
DNA: TGTGCCAGCAGTGAATGGGCAGGGTGGGAGGGCGAGACCCAGTACTTC

length: 12
size: many
J: TRBJ2-1
V: TRBV18
D: NA
CDR3: CASSRGTNEQFF
DNA: TGTGCCAGCTCCAGGGGCACCAATGAGCAGTTCTTC

length: 16
size: few
J: TRBJ1-2
V: TRBV25-1
D: NA
CDR3: CASSELGGSGNYGYTF
DNA: TGTGCCAGCAGTGAACTAGGGGGGAGCGGTAACTATGGCTACACCTTC

length: 13
size: NA
J: TRBJ2-1
V: TRBV12-3/TRBV12-4
D: NA
CDR3: CASSYDILDEQFF
DNA: TGTGCCAGCAGTTATGACATCTTGGATGAGCAGTTCTTC

length: 15
size: few
J: TRBJ2-2
V: TRBV5-8
D: NA
CDR3: CASSLERVNTGELFF
DNA: TGTGCCAGCAGCTTGGAACGGGTAAACACCGGGGAGCTGTTTTTT

length: 13
size: many
J: TRBJ2-3
V: TRBV27
D: NA
CDR3: CASSLTRVDTQYF
DNA: TGTGCCAGCAGTTTAACGCGTGTAGATACGCAGTATTTT

length: 13
size: NA
J: TRBJ2-1
V: TRBV3-1
D: NA
CDR3: CASSLRGHNEQFF
DNA: TGTGCCAGCAGCCTCCGGGGCCACAATGAGCAGTTCTTC

length: 17
size: many
J: TRBJ1-1
V: TRBV9
D: TRBD1
CDR3: CASSDRQGVHMNTEAFF
DNA: TGTGCCAGCAGCGACAGACAGGGGGTCCACATGAACACTGAAGCTTTCTTT

length: 13
size: few
J: TRBJ1-4
V: TRBV18
D: NA
CDR3: CASSPPGVEKLFF
DNA: TGTGCCAGCTCACCACCAGGGGTCGAAAAACTGTTTTTT

length: 14
size: many
J: TRBJ2-7
V: TRBV2
D: TRBD1
CDR3: CASSEGTGNAEQYF
DNA: TGTGCCAGCAGTGAAGGGACAGGGAATGCCGAGCAGTACTTC

length: 19
size: NA
J: TRBJ2-7
V: TRBV12-3/TRBV12-4
D: TRBD1
CDR3: CASSFMGGGTGGHSYEQYF
DNA: TGTGCCAGCAGTTTTATGGGGGGAGGGACAGGGGGCCACTCCTACGAGCAGTACTTC

length: 15
size: NA
J: TRBJ2-1
V: TRBV28
D: NA
CDR3: CASRTGGISLNEQFF
DNA: TGTGCCAGCAGGACCGGAGGGATAAGTTTAAATGAGCAGTTCTTC

length: 13
size: few
J: TRBJ2-1
V: TRBV19
D: NA
CDR3: CASSINLVDEQFF
DNA: TGTGCCAGTAGTATTAATCTAGTTGATGAGCAGTTCTTC